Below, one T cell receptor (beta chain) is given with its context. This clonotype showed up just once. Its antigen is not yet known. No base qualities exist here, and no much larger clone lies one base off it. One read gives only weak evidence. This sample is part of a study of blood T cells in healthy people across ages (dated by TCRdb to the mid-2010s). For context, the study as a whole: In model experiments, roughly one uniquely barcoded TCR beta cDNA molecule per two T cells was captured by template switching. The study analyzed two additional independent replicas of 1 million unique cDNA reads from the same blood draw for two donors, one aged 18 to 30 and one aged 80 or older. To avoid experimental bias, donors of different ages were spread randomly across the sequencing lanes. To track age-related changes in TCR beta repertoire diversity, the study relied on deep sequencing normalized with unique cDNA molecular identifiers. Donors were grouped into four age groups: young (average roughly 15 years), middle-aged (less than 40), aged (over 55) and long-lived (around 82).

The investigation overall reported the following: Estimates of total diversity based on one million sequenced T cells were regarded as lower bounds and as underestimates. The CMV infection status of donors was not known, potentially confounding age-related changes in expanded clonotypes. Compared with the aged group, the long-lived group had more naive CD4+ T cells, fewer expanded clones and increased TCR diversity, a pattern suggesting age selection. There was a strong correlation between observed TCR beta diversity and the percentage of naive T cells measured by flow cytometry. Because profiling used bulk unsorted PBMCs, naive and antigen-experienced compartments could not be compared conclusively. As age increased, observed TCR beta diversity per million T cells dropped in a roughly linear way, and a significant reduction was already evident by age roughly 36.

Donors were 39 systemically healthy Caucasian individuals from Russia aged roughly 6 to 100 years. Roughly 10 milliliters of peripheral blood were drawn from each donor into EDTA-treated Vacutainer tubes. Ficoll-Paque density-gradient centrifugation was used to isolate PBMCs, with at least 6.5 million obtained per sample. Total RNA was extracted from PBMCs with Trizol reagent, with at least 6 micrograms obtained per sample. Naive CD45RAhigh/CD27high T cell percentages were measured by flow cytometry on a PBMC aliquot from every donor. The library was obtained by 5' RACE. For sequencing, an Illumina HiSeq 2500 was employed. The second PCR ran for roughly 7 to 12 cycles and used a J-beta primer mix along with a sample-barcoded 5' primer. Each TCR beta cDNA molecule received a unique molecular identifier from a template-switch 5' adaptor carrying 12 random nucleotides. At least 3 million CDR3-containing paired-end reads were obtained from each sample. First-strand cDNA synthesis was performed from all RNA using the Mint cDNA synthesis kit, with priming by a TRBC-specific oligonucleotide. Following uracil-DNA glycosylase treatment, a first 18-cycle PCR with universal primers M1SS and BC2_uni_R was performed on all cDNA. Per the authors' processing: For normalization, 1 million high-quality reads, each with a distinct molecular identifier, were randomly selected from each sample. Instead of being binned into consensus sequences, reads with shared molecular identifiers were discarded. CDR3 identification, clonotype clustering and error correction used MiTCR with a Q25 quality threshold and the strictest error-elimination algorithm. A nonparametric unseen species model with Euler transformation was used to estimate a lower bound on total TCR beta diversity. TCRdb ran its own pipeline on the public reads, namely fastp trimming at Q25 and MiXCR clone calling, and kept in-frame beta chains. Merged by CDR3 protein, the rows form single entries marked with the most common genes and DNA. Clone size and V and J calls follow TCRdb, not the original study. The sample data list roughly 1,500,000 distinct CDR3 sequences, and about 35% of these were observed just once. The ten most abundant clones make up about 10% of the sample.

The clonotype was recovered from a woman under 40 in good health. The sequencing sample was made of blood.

The nucleotide sequence is given as TGCGCCAGCAGCATGGACAACGGGCCTGAAGCTTTCTTT. This is translated as CASSMDNGPEAFF. The chain uses TRBV5-1 and TRBJ1-1; TRBD1 is perhaps the D gene, given 5 matching bases. Including the terminal cysteine and phenylalanine, the CDR3 comprises 13 residues. Only CDR3 DNA remains: 39 bases, in frame from the first base. Looking up the germline V gene yields CDR1 SGHRS and CDR2 YFSETQ. V lost 4 bases and J lost 6 bases; the stretch between them is 13 bases long.